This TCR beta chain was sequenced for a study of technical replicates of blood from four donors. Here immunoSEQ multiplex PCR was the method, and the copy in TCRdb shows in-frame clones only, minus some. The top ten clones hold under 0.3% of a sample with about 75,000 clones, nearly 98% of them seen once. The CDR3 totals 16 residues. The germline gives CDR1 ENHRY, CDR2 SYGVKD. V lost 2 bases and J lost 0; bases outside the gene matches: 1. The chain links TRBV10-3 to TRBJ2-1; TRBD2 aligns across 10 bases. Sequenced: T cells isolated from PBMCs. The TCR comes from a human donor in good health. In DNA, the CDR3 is TGTGCCATCAGTGAGGCTAGCGGGAGCTCCTACAATGAGCAGTTCTTC. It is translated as CAISEASGSSYNEQFF.